These 13 T cell receptor beta chains came from one sample sequenced in a study of T cell repertoires in cytomegalovirus infection (dated by TCRdb to about 2019). Antigen specificity for these receptors is unknown. The listed sequencing device is Illumina HiSeq 1500. The public reads were reprocessed in TCRdb via fastp at Q25 and MiXCR, keeping in-frame beta chains. Rows with one shared CDR3 protein collapse into an entry with the most common genes and DNA. The sample table lists 750,000 to 950,000 distinct CDR3 sequences, 25% to 30% of them with a count of one. Around 13% of the sample rests with the top ten. In the paper's terms, the treatment or condition label means: in vitro stimulation with specific CMV peptide epitopes to enrich CMV-specific T cells. The sample in question was cultured CD8+ T cells from PBMCs, obtained from culture after CMV antigen stimulation. These receptors were obtained from a human donor in good health (CMV status not recorded). Some clones in this sample may be carry-over from other donors' samples.

The genes are TRBV7-2 and TRBJ1-2, with a possible D match to TRBD1 (5 bases). CDR1 SGHTA and CDR2 FQGNSA come from the germline V gene. Trimming pared 8 bases from V and 0 bases from J, leaving 22 bases between. The CDR3 has 17 amino acids. As DNA, the CDR3 is TGTGCCAGCCTAATGATGACTCGGACACCCGCTAACTATGGCTACACCTTC. Its protein is CASLMMTRTPANYGYTF.

The table lists this clonotype with many counts. V is TRBV7-2 and J is TRBJ1-2; possible D gene TRBD1, 5 bases. The germline V gene has CDR1 SGHTA and CDR2 FQGNSA. V lost 5 bases, J lost 2 bases, and 15 bases lay in between. The CDR3 runs 15 residues. This CDR3 reads CASSSSGTINYGYTF. For the CDR3, the DNA is TGTGCCAGCAGCAGTTCTGGGACGATAAACTATGGCTACACCTTC.

A few counts support this clonotype. V usage is TRBV7-9 and J usage is TRBJ1-2, with D hard to call. Germline V CDR1 and CDR2: SEHNR, FQNEAQ (reference sequence). The CDR3 has 14 residues. The V gene lost 4 bases and the J gene lost 6 bases, with 15 bases spanning the gap. This CDR3 reads CASSSAAGGDGYTF. In DNA form, the CDR3 reads TGTGCCAGCAGCTCCGCCGCGGGTGGAGATGGCTACACCTTC.

This clonotype was observed at least ten times. V and J are TRBV19 and TRBJ2-1; 8 positions match TRBD1. Trimming at V came to 6 bases and at J to 7 bases, leaving 11 bases not matched to a gene. Germline CDR1 reads LNHDA; CDR2 reads SQIVND (reference sequence). The CDR3 sequence is 15 residues long. CDR3 in amino acids: CASRADRVEGNEQFF. CDR3 sequence (DNA): TGTGCCAGTAGAGCGGACAGGGTTGAGGGTAATGAGCAGTTCTTC. The entire variable domain, with the rest obtained from reference TRBV19 and TRBJ2-1, is as follows: DGGITQSPKYLFRKEGQNVTLSCEQNLNHDAMYWYRQDPGQGLRLIYYSQIVNDFQKGDIAEGYSVSREKKESFPLTVTSAQKNPTAFYLCASRADRVEGNEQFFGPGTRLTVL.

This clonotype was detected ten times or more. J is TRBJ2-7 and V is TRBV7-6; 7 bases map to TRBD2. From germline, CDR1 is SGHVS and CDR2 FNYEAQ. The V segment lost 1 base and the J segment 3 bases; nucleotides outside the gene matches: 0. CDR3 size: 13 residues. In DNA, the CDR3 is TGTGCCAGCAGCTTAGGCGGGGGCTACGAGCAGTACTTC. As protein: CASSLGGGYEQYF. Full variable domain (outside the CDR3, taken from reference TRBV7-6 and TRBJ2-7): GAGVSQSPRYKVTKRGQDVALRCDPISGHVSLYWYRQALGQGPEFLTYFNYEAQQDKSGLPNDRFSAERPEGSISTLTIQRTEQRDSAMYRCASSLGGGYEQYFGPGTRLTVT.

This clonotype was seen a few times. The V and J genes are TRBV19 and TRBJ1-5, with 7 nucleotides matching TRBD1. Germline V gene lookup returns CDR1 LNHDA and CDR2 SQIVND (reference sequence). The CDR3 contains 16 residues. With V trimmed by 4 bases and J by 7 bases, 13 bases remained unmatched. The CDR3 region is CASSRPLQGSGQPQHF. In DNA, the CDR3 is TGTGCCAGTAGTAGGCCTTTACAGGGGTCAGGACAGCCCCAGCATTTT. The whole variable domain, remainder taken from reference TRBV19 and TRBJ1-5, is DGGITQSPKYLFRKEGQNVTLSCEQNLNHDAMYWYRQDPGQGLRLIYYSQIVNDFQKGDIAEGYSVSREKKESFPLTVTSAQKNPTAFYLCASSRPLQGSGQPQHFGDGTRLSIL.

This clonotype was seen only a few times. J is TRBJ1-2 and V is TRBV4-1, with D unresolved. The germline V gene has CDR1 MGHRA and CDR2 YSYEKL. The length of the CDR3 is 14 residues. V was clipped by 1 base and J by 5 bases, with 11 bases between them. The CDR3 DNA follows: TGCGCCAGCAGCCAAGCCACCGAAATATATGGCTACACCTTC. Translation: CASSQATEIYGYTF.

This clonotype appeared many times. This rearrangement joins TRBV24-1 to TRBJ2-3, with 9 bases aligning to TRBD2. CDR1 and CDR2 (germline): KGHDR, SFDVKD. The ends lost 5 bases at V and 2 bases at J; junction bases unmatched: 4. This CDR3 region has 15 residues. CDR3 coding DNA: TGTGCCACCAGTGGGAGCGGGGGGTACACAGATACGCAGTATTTT. Translation: CATSGSGGYTDTQYF.

This clonotype was counted a few times. J is TRBJ2-2 and V is TRBV4-3, with 9 bases that match TRBD1. The CDR3 covers 15 residues. With V trimmed by 3 bases and J by 4 bases, 3 bases remained unmatched. Germline V CDR1 and CDR2: LGHNA, YSLEER. The CDR3 reads CASSQWTGATGELFF. CDR3 DNA sequence: TGCGCCAGCAGCCAGTGGACAGGGGCCACCGGGGAGCTGTTTTTT.

The rearrangement uses TRBV6-1 and TRBJ2-1, with 9 nucleotides matching TRBD2. Germline assignment: CDR1 MNHNS and CDR2 SASEGT. This CDR3 is 18 amino acids long. Losses at the gene ends were 3 bases for V and 4 bases for J; bases not matched to a gene: 13. DNA of the CDR3: TGTGCCAGCAGTGACCCTCTGGGGCTAGCGGGGCCGTACAATGAGCAGTTCTTC. This encodes CASSDPLGLAGPYNEQFF.

This clonotype was counted only a few times. The chain links TRBV12-3 or TRBV12-4 to TRBJ2-7; weak D call: TRBD2 (5 bases). The CDR3 length is 13 residues. Trimming pared 5 bases from V and 7 bases from J, leaving 15 bases between. CDR3 in DNA: TGTGCCAGCAGTCCCGGGGTAATAGTGGAGCAGTACTTC. Its protein product is CASSPGVIVEQYF.

The rearrangement uses TRBV2 and TRBJ2-2; 7 bases are shared with TRBD2. From germline, CDR1 is SNHLY and CDR2 FYNNEI. This CDR3 comprises 14 residues. Trimming removed 2 bases from V and 6 bases from J; junction bases left unmatched: 3. The CDR3 sequence is CASSEMAGAGELFF. CDR3 coding DNA: TGTGCCAGCAGTGAAATGGCGGGGGCCGGGGAGCTGTTTTTT.

This clonotype showed up just a few times. The rearrangement links TRBV9 to TRBJ2-1; TRBD1 might be the D (6 bases). The V end lost 5 bases, the J end lost 1 base, and 13 bases lay between the germline ends. The CDR3 has 15 amino acids. Germline V gives CDR1 SGDLS, CDR2 YYNGEE. The CDR3 region has the DNA TGTGCCAGCAGTGAAGGGGGAGCTTCCTACAATGAGCAGTTCTTC. Protein sequence: CASSEGGASYNEQFF.